These 19 T cell receptor beta chains share one sample of origin, sequenced in a study of blood T cells in healthy people across ages. Alongside a J-beta primer mix, a sample-barcoded 5' primer served in a second PCR lasting roughly 6 to 11 cycles. TCRdb reprocessed the 5' RACE reads with MiXCR, giving one entry per CDR3 protein. This table holds approximately 1,100,000 distinct CDR3 sequences, under 55% found once. Input material: blood. These TCRs come from a woman aged 55 to 70 in good health.

J is TRBJ2-1 and V is TRBV6-1, with 7 bases aligning to TRBD1. The ends lost 5 bases at V and 8 bases at J; junction bases unmatched: 12. The germline V gene encodes CDR1 MNHNS and CDR2 SASEGT. The CDR3 is 15 residues long. CDR3 sequence (DNA): TGTGCCAGCAGTTTTCGGGACAGTACGCTTGATGAGCAGTTCTTC. This gives the protein CASSFRDSTLDEQFF.

CDR3 nucleotide sequence: TGTGCCAGCAGCTTATACGATGGGTGGGAGGGAAGAACAATCTATGGCTACACCTTC. Translation: CASSLYDGWEGRTIYGYTF. The chain recombines TRBV7-8 with TRBJ1-2; D call uncertain. Germline CDR1 is SGHVS and CDR2 is FQNEAQ. V was clipped by 2 bases and J by 4 bases, with 26 bases between them. The CDR3 sequence is 19 residues long.

J is TRBJ2-5 and V is TRBV3-1; TRBD2 aligns across 8 bases. Germline V gene lookup returns CDR1 LGHDT and CDR2 YNNKEL (reference sequence). This CDR3 region has 17 residues. V gave up 1 base and J gave up 4 bases; unmatched junction bases: 11. Here the CDR3 DNA reads TGTGCCAGCAGCCAAGGTGGAGGCTTAGCGGGACGAGAGACCCAGTACTTC. Amino acid sequence: CASSQGGGLAGRETQYF.

This chain links TRBV10-3 with TRBJ2-1, with 13 bases aligning to TRBD2. Looked up from germline, CDR1 is ENHRY and CDR2 is SYGVKD. Germline trimming cut 5 bases from V and 5 bases from J; bases unmatched to any gene: 6. This CDR3 region has 16 residues. The CDR3 sequence: CAISNQLAGGDNEQFF. CDR3 coding DNA: TGTGCCATCAGTAACCAACTAGCGGGAGGGGACAATGAGCAGTTCTTC.

For this clonotype: One junction end does not reproduce the germline sequence, and a read error may be involved. The chain combines TRBV27 with TRBJ2-4, with D tentatively TRBD2 (5 bases). The last part of the DNA fits TRBJ2-5 better; the J call may be wrong. The germline CDR1 and CDR2 sequences are MNHEY and SMNVEV (reference sequence). This CDR3 region has 14 residues. The CDR3 protein is CAGSVLGVKETQYF. The CDR3 DNA reads as TGTGCCGGCAGTGTACTGGGAGTGAAAGAGACCCAGTACTTC.

The rearrangement joins TRBV14 to TRBJ2-7; no clear D. The DNA end is more similar to TRBJ2-5, so the J call may be wrong. The CDR3 is 14 residues long. Germline CDR1 SGHDN, CDR2 FVKESK. The CDR3 reads CASSQGEWLGTQYF. The DNA of the CDR3 is TGTGCCAGCAGCCAAGGCGAATGGCTGGGGACCCAGTACTTC.

This chain uses TRBV3-1 with TRBJ2-5; no firm D call. The germline gives CDR1 LGHDT, CDR2 YNNKEL (reference sequence). The V gene lost 1 base and the J gene lost 1 base, with 7 bases spanning the gap. This CDR3 contains 14 residues. CDR3 protein: CASSQGDAQETQYF. The CDR3 DNA reads as TGTGCCAGCAGCCAAGGTGACGCCCAAGAGACCCAGTACTTC.

The V call is TRBV18, the J call TRBJ2-5; D is perhaps TRBD2 (5 bases). Germline V CDR1 and CDR2: KGHSH, LQKENI. This CDR3 contains 14 residues. V lost 3 bases to trimming and J lost 1 base, with 9 bases between them. CDR3: CASSPGSGQETQYF. The CDR3 DNA is TGTGCCAGCTCACCGGGCAGCGGCCAAGAGACCCAGTACTTC.

The chain has TRBV9 and TRBJ2-5, with D possibly called TRBD1 or TRBD2 (5 bases each). Germline CDR1 and CDR2: SGDLS and YYNGEE. The V end was cut by 3 bases, the J end by 1 base, with 16 bases between. The CDR3 extends over 16 amino acids. Here the CDR3 DNA reads TGTGCCAGCAGCGCCGAGCCAGAGGGGTTCCAAGAGACCCAGTACTTC. Its translation is CASSAEPEGFQETQYF.

J is TRBJ1-2 and V is TRBV29-1; 9 nucleotides align to TRBD1. Trimming removed 6 bases from V and 4 bases from J; junction bases left unmatched: 0. Looked up from germline, CDR1 is SQVTM and CDR2 is ANQGSEA. The CDR3 is 11 amino acids. The chain's CDR3 is CSVGQGYGYTF. The CDR3 nucleotides are TGCAGCGTGGGACAGGGCTATGGCTACACCTTC.

This chain links TRBV18 with TRBJ1-1; 7 bases map to TRBD1. Germline V gene data show CDR1 as KGHSH and CDR2 as LQKENI. The CDR3 contains 15 residues. The ends lost 4 bases at V and 7 bases at J; junction bases unmatched: 12. CDR3 DNA sequence: TGTGCCAGCTCACGCCAGAAAGGGGGCTCTAGTGAAGCTTTCTTT. This gives the protein CASSRQKGGSSEAFF.

The rearrangement uses TRBV7-2 and TRBJ2-3, with 9 nucleotides matching TRBD2. Germline trimming cut 3 bases from V and 7 bases from J; bases unmatched to any gene: 5. CDR3 length equals 14 residues. CDR1 and CDR2 from the germline V gene are SGHTA and FQGNSA. This CDR3 reads CASSFTSGPNTQYF. The CDR3 DNA reads TGTGCCAGCAGCTTCACTAGCGGGCCTAATACGCAGTATTTT.

The rearrangement uses TRBV2 and TRBJ2-4; 10 bases map to TRBD1. Judging by the DNA end, TRBJ2-7 fits better; the J call may be wrong. Germline V CDR1 and CDR2: SNHLY, FYNNEI. The CDR3 totals 13 residues. The CDR3 region is CASGQGGLYEQYF. The CDR3 bases are TGTGCCAGCGGACAGGGGGGATTATACGAGCAGTACTTC.

This clonotype was counted only a few times. The DNA for the CDR3 is TGTGCCAGCAGTTACGGGTTGGGGCTAGCGGGTGGGAACAATGAGCAGTTCTTC. The encoded protein is CASSYGLGLAGGNNEQFF. The chain couples TRBV6-5 to TRBJ2-1; 8 bases match TRBD2. Germline lookup yields CDR1 MNHEY and CDR2 SVGAGI. J lost 5 bases, V lost 2 bases, and 14 bases had no gene match. This CDR3 has 18 amino acids.

This clonotype was detected only a few times. CDR3: CASSESGTPNQPQHF. CDR3 in DNA: TGCGCCAGCAGTGAGTCGGGGACGCCCAATCAGCCCCAGCATTTT. The chain carries TRBV10-2 and TRBJ1-5; D is possibly TRBD1 (5 bases). The ends were cut back, 0 bases at V and 3 bases at J, with 9 bases in the middle. This CDR3 region has 15 residues. CDR1 and CDR2 (germline): WSHSY, SAAADI.

This clonotype was picked up one time. It may be a read error: a sequence one base away is much more abundant. The chain employs TRBV27 and TRBJ2-5, with D uncertain. Trimming removed 2 bases at V and 11 bases at J, with 15 bases between. The CDR3 runs to 13 residues. CDR1 is MNHEY, CDR2 SMNVEV, per germline (reference sequence). CDR3 DNA sequence: TGTGCCAGCAGTTTAAGACCAAACAATGAGCAGTACTTC. Translated: CASSLRPNNEQYF.

The V gene is TRBV30, the J gene TRBJ1-5; D uncertain. Trimming took 1 base from V and 6 from J, leaving 10 bases between them. The CDR3 runs 13 residues. CDR1 and CDR2 (germline): GTSNPN, SVGIG (reference sequence). The CDR3 nucleotides are TGTGCCTGGAGTGCGGGAGGCAGTCAGCCCCAGCATTTT. This encodes CAWSAGGSQPQHF.

The V call is TRBV2, the J call TRBJ2-1; D gene unclear. The germline CDR1 and CDR2 sequences are SNHLY and FYNNEI. V gave up 6 bases and J gave up 10 bases, with 10 bases separating them. This CDR3 has 11 amino acids. Written as DNA, the CDR3 is TGTGCCAGCAGCACCCGATACGAGCAGTTCTTC. Amino acid sequence: CASSTRYEQFF.

The chain is built from TRBV27 and TRBJ2-7; TRBD1 agrees at 11 bases. Losses at the gene ends were 4 bases for V and 6 bases for J; bases not matched to a gene: 11. Germline values: CDR1 MNHEY, CDR2 SMNVEV (reference sequence). The CDR3 contains 16 residues. CDR3 DNA sequence: TGTGCCAGCAGTTCGACCCGGACAGGGGGCGCTTCCGAGCAGTACTTC. This gives the protein CASSSTRTGGASEQYF.